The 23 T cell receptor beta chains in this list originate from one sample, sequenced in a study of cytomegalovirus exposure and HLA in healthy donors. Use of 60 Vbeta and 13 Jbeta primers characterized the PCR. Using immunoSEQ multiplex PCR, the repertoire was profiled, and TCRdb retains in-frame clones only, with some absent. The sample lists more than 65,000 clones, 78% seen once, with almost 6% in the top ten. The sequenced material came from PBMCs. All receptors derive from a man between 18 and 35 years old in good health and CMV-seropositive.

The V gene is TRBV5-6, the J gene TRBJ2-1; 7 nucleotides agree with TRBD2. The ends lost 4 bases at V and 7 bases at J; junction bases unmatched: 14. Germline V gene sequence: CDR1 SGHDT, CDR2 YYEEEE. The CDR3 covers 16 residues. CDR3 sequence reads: CASSPYGGGRRNEQFF. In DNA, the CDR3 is TGTGCCAGCAGCCCCTATGGAGGCGGGAGAAGGAATGAGCAGTTCTTC.

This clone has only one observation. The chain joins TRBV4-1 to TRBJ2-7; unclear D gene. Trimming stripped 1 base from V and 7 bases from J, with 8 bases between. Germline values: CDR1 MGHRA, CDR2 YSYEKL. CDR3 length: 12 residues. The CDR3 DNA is TGCGCCAGCAGCCAAGTACCGGGTGAGCAGTACTTC. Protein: CASSQVPGEQYF.

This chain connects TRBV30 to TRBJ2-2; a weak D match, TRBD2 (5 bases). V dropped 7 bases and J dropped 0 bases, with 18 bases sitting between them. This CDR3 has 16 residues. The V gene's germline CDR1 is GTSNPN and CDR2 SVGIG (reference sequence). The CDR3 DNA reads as TGTGCCTCTAAGTCTATGGGAGTCACGAACACCGGGGAGCTGTTTTTT. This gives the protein CASKSMGVTNTGELFF.

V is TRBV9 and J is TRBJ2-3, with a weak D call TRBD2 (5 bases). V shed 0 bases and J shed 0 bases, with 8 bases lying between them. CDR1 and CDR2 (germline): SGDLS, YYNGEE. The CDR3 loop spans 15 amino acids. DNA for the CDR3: TGTGCCAGCAGCGTAGCGCCGGGGAGCACAGATACGCAGTATTTT. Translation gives CASSVAPGSTDTQYF.

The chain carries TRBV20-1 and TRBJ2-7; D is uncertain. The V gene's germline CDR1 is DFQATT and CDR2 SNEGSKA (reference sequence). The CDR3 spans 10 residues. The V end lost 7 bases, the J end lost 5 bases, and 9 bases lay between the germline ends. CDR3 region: CSVMRNEQYF. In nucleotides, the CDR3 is TGCAGTGTAATGAGGAACGAGCAGTACTTC.

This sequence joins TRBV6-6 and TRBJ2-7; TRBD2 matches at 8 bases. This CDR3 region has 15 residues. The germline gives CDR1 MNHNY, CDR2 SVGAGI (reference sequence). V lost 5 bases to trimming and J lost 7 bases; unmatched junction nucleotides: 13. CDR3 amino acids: CASSPLAGGPKEQYF. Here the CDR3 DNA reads TGTGCCAGCAGTCCCCTCGCGGGAGGCCCTAAAGAGCAGTACTTC.

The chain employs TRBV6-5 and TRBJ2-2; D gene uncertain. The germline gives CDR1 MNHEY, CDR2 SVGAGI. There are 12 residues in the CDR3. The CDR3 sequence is CAAVARTGELFF. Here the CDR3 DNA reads TGTGCAGCAGTGGCTAGAACCGGGGAGCTGTTTTTT.

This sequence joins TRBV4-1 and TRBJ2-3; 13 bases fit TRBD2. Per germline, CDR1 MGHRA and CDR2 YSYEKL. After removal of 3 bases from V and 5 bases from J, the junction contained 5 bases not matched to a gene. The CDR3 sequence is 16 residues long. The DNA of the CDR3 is TGCGCCAGCAGCCACGGGACTAGCGGGATGGAAGATACGCAGTATTTT. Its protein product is CASSHGTSGMEDTQYF.

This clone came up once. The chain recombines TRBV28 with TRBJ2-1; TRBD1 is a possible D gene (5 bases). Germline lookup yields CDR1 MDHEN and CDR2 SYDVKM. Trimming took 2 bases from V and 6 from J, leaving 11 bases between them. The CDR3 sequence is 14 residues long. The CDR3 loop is CASSLRGTVNEQFF. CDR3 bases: TGTGCCAGCAGTTTAAGGGGCACGGTCAATGAGCAGTTCTTC.

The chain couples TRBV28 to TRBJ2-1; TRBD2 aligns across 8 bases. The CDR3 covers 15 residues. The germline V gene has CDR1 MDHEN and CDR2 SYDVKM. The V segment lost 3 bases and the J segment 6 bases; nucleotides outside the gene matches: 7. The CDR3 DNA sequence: TGTGCCAGCAGTTTCCGTAGCGGGGCTCCCAATGAGCAGTTCTTC. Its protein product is CASSFRSGAPNEQFF.

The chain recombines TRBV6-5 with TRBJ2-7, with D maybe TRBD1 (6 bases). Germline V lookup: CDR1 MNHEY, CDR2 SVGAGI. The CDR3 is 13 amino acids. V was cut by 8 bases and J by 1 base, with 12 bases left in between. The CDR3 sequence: CASRDTGSYEQYF. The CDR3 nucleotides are TGTGCCAGCCGGGACACTGGGTCCTACGAGCAGTACTTC.

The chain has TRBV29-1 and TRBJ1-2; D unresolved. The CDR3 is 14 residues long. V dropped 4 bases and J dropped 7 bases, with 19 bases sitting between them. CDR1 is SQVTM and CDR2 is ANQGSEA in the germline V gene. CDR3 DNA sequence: TGCAGCGTTGGTGCTGGCGGAAGAGGTTTTGGCTACACCTTC. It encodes CSVGAGGRGFGYTF.

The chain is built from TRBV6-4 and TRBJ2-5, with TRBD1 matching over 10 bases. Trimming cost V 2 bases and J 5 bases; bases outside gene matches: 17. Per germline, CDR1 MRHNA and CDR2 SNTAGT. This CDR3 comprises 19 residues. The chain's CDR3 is CASSDRKGDRGRVMETQYF. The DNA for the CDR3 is TGTGCCAGCAGTGACCGTAAGGGAGACAGGGGGCGAGTAATGGAGACCCAGTACTTC.

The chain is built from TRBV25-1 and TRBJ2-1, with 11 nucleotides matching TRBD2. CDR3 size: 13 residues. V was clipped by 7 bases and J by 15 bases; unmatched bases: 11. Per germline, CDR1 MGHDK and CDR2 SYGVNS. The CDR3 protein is CASTFAGTSGSFF. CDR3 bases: TGTGCCAGCACCTTTGCCGGGACTAGCGGATCGTTCTTC.

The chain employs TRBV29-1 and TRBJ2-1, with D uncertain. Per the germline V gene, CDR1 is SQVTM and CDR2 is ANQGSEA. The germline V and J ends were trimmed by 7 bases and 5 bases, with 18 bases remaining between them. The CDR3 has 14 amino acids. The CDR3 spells CSGMISHSNNEQFF. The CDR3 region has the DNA TGCAGCGGCATGATCTCTCATAGTAACAATGAGCAGTTCTTC.

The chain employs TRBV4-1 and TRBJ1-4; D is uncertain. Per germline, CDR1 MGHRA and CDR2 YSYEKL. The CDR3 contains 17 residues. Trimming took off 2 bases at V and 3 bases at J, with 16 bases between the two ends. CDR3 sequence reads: CASSQFGRKQSNEKLFF. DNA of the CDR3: TGCGCCAGCAGCCAATTCGGCAGGAAACAGTCTAATGAAAAACTGTTTTTT.

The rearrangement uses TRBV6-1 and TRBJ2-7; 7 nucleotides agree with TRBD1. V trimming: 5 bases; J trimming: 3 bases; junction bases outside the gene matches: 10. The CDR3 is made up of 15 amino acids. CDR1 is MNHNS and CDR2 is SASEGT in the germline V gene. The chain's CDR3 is CASSPREGAGYEQYF. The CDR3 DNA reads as TGTGCCAGCAGTCCACGTGAGGGGGCAGGCTACGAGCAGTACTTC.

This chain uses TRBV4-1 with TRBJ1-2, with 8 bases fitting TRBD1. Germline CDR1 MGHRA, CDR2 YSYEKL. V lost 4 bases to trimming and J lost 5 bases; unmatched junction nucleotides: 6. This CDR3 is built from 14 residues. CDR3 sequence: CASSLPGGRYGYTF. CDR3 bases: TGCGCCAGCAGCCTTCCAGGGGGCCGTTATGGCTACACCTTC.

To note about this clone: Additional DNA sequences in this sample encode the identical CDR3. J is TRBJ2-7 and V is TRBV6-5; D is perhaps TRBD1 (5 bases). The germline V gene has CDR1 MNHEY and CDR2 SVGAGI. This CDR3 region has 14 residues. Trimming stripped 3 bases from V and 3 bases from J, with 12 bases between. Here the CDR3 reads CASSYSAGNYEQYF. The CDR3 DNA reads TGTGCCAGCAGTTATTCCGCAGGGAACTACGAGCAGTACTTC.

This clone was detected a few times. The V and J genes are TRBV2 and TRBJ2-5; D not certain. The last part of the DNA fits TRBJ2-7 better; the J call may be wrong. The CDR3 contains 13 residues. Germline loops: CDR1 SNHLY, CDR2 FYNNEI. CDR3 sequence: CASSSGPGNEQYF. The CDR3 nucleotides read TGTGCCAGCAGCTCAGGCCCAGGAAACGAGCAGTACTTC.

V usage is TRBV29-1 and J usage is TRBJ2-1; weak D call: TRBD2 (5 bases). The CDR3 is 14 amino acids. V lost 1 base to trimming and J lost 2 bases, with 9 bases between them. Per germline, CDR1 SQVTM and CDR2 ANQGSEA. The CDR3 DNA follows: TGCAGCGTTGAAGTCGGGAAGCCCTACAATGAGCAGTTCTTC. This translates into CSVEVGKPYNEQFF.

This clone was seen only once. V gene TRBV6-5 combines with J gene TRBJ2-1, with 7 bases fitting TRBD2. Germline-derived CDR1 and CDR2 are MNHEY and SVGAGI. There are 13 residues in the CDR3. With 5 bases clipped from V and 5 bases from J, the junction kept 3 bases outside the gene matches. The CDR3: CASSRGLNNEQFF. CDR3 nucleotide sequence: TGTGCCAGCAGTAGGGGACTAAACAATGAGCAGTTCTTC.

Here the CDR3 reads CASSQGTSGRPAANEQFF. The CDR3 DNA reads as TGCGCCAGCAGCCAAGGGACTAGCGGGAGACCTGCGGCCAATGAGCAGTTCTTC. The J gene is TRBJ2-1, the V gene TRBV4-1; TRBD2 aligns across 13 bases. V gave up 1 base and J gave up 6 bases; unmatched junction bases: 9. The CDR3 loop spans 18 amino acids. Germline CDR1 and CDR2: MGHRA and YSYEKL.